This TCR beta chain comes out of a study of vaccination effects on CD4 cells after COVID-19. After expansion with viral peptide pools in the ViraFEST assay, antigen-specific CD4+ T cells were sequenced. Between days 10 and 11 of culture, CD4+ T cells were separated out. The person acquired a PCR-confirmed SARS-CoV-2 infection between March and December 2020. The protocol was immunoSEQ multiplex PCR, while the TCRdb copy is restricted to in-frame clones and leaves out a portion. The sample has 45,000 to 70,000 clones, more than 75% seen once. The germline V gene encodes CDR1 LGHNA and CDR2 YNFKEQ. CDR3 size: 17 residues. V was clipped by 0 bases and J by 5 bases; unmatched bases: 10. Remarks on this clone: The antigen is not known.

The sequences come from CD4+ T cells from PBMCs cultured with HIV peptides, collected before COVID-19 vaccination. As for subset: HIV-1 Nef peptide pool negative control/reference culture. The chain employs TRBV4-2 and TRBJ2-7; 10 positions match TRBD2. This TCR came from a human donor who had a prior SARS-CoV-2 infection. CDR3 loop: CASSQDRSSGGYHEQYF. The DNA of the CDR3 is TGTGCCAGCAGCCAAGATAGAAGTAGCGGGGGGTATCACGAGCAGTACTTC.